Listed here are 10 T cell receptor beta chains from one sample, sequenced in a study of memory CD4+ T cells and cytomegalovirus serostatus. The sort gate was single viable CD3+CD4+CD8-CD45RO+ cells for memory CD4+ T cells. The protocol was immunoSEQ multiplex PCR, while the TCRdb copy is restricted to in-frame clones and leaves out a portion. The table includes tens of thousands of clones, about 73% detected once. Sequences were obtained from memory CD4+ T cells from blood. Receptor source: an adult in good health and CMV-seronegative.

This chain uses TRBV5-6 with TRBJ2-2; TRBD1 might be the D (5 bases). This CDR3 comprises 13 residues. CDR1 is SGHDT and CDR2 is YYEEEE in the germline V gene. The V end was cut by 1 base, the J end by 6 bases, with 7 bases between. The CDR3 is CASSLRGSGELFF. In nucleotides, the CDR3 is TGTGCCAGCAGCTTGAGGGGCTCCGGGGAGCTGTTTTTT.

The count of this clone is one. The chain links TRBV5-1 to TRBJ1-1; weak D call: TRBD1 (6 bases). CDR1 is SGHRS, CDR2 YFSETQ, per germline. The CDR3 totals 15 residues. The V gene lost 5 bases and the J gene lost 4 bases, with 18 bases spanning the gap. The CDR3, as DNA: TGCGCCAGCAGTTCCAAGGGGGGGGCTGGCACTGAAGCTTTCTTT. Amino acids: CASSSKGGAGTEAFF.

The J gene is TRBJ2-3, the V gene TRBV7-9; 9 bases agree with TRBD2. The ends lost 6 bases at V and 2 bases at J; junction bases unmatched: 9. This CDR3 spans 16 amino acids. The V gene's germline CDR1 is SEHNR and CDR2 FQNEAQ (reference sequence). The CDR3 protein is CASRARPSGVTDTQYF. CDR3 bases: TGTGCCAGCAGAGCTCGCCCTAGCGGGGTCACAGATACGCAGTATTTT.

DNA of the CDR3: TGTGCTAGTGGTTTGATACAGGGATTAGCTTTCTTT. This codes for CASGLIQGLAFF. V gene TRBV12-5 combines with J gene TRBJ1-1; D perhaps matches TRBD1 (6 bases). The length of the CDR3 is 12 residues. From germline, CDR1 is LGHNT and CDR2 FRNRAP. Trimming stripped 2 bases from V and 10 bases from J, with 11 bases between. Full variable domain (outside the CDR3, taken from reference TRBV12-5 and TRBJ1-1): DARVTQTPRHKVTEMGQEVTMRCQPILGHNTVFWYRQTMMQGLELLAYFRNRAPLDDSGMPKDRFSAEMPDATLATLKIQPSEPRDSAVYFCASGLIQGLAFFGQGTRLTVV.

This clone occurred a few times. This chain connects TRBV29-1 to TRBJ2-7, with a tentative D call TRBD1 (5 bases). Looked up from germline, CDR1 is SQVTM and CDR2 is ANQGSEA. The CDR3 runs 12 residues. Trimming took off 6 bases at V and 2 bases at J, with 11 bases between the two ends. CDR3 loop: CSVSQGTYEQYF. CDR3 in DNA: TGCAGCGTATCCCAGGGAACCTACGAGCAGTACTTC.

The chain combines TRBV27 with TRBJ1-5, with D possibly being TRBD1 (5 bases). Per the germline V gene, CDR1 is MNHEY and CDR2 is SMNVEV (reference sequence). V was clipped by 8 bases and J by 1 base, with 12 bases between them. The CDR3 runs 14 residues. The CDR3, as DNA: TGTGCCAGCGGCAGGGATAAAAGCAATCAGCCCCAGCATTTT. Its protein product is CASGRDKSNQPQHF.

The rearrangement joins TRBV11-2 to TRBJ2-6, with D uncertain. The V gene's germline CDR1 is SGHAT and CDR2 FQNNGV. This CDR3 comprises 16 residues. V was clipped by 1 base and J by 0 bases, with 7 bases between them. In nucleotides, the CDR3 is TGTGCCAGCAGCTTAGTGGCTCTCTCTGGGGCCAACGTCCTGACTTTC. It yields the protein CASSLVALSGANVLTF.

The chain carries TRBV5-8 and TRBJ2-6; D is ambiguous. This CDR3 spans 16 amino acids. V gave up 2 bases and J gave up 0 bases, with 9 bases separating them. CDR1 is SGHTS, CDR2 YDEGEE, per germline. CDR3 nucleotide sequence: TGTGCCAGCAGCTTATTCATAAGCTCTGGGGCCAACGTCCTGACTTTC. Its translation: CASSLFISSGANVLTF.

The V gene is TRBV4-2, the J gene TRBJ1-1; D uncertain. V was trimmed by 0 bases and J by 4 bases, leaving 6 bases between them. This CDR3 region has 13 residues. Germline V gene lookup returns CDR1 LGHNA and CDR2 YNFKEQ. CDR3 nucleotide sequence: TGTGCCAGCAGCCAAGACACCCGCACTGAAGCTTTCTTT. Its translation: CASSQDTRTEAFF.

The chain joins TRBV5-1 to TRBJ1-3; 7 bases align to TRBD1. Trimming removed 0 bases from V and 3 bases from J; junction bases left unmatched: 6. This CDR3 contains 16 residues. Looked up from germline, CDR1 is SGHRS and CDR2 is YFSETQ. The CDR3 DNA follows: TGCGCCAGCAGCTTGGGGGGGACAGCCCTTGGAAACACCATATATTTT. Protein: CASSLGGTALGNTIYF.